This TCR beta chain was captured in a study of cytomegalovirus exposure and HLA in healthy donors. Overall study results and limits: In a later analysis, an Asian-associated ancestry cluster reportedly showed fewer N-insertions than the approximately 610-donor mean. Rarity marked most TCR sequences, yet some public TCRs occurred in many donors.

Trimming removed 3 bases at V and 2 bases at J, with 10 bases between. The CDR3 sequence is 14 residues long. CDR1 and CDR2 from the germline V gene are WNHNN and SYGVQD (reference sequence). As regards this clone: Its target is unknown.

PCR amplification relied on 60 Vbeta primers (plus 13 Jbeta primers). Produced via immunoSEQ multiplex PCR; TCRdb's table is partial and in-frame only. Its clone listing holds fewer than 150,000 clones. Sequencing was carried out using PBMCs. This clonotype originated in a woman in her sixties or seventies in good health and CMV-seronegative. The chain carries TRBV10-1 and TRBJ2-5, with a tentative D call TRBD1 (6 bases). CDR3 residues: CASSDGQGQETQYF. The CDR3, as DNA: TGCGCCAGCAGTGATGGCCAGGGGCAAGAGACCCAGTACTTC.